This T cell receptor beta chain derives from a study of response to subunit inactivated influenza vaccine. Study-level findings and limits: The authors offered the suggestion that each seasonal influenza vaccination recruits few new T cells.

This clonotype has only a few counts. What it binds is not known. TCRdb re-analysed the RT-PCR reads in MiXCR, keeping a single row per CDR3 protein. The sample comprises over 400,000 distinct CDR3 sequences, 13% of which are singletons, and roughly 14% rests with the top ten. The V segment lost 4 bases and the J segment 4 bases; nucleotides outside the gene matches: 10. Looked up from germline, CDR1 is SGHTA and CDR2 is FQGNSA. There are 16 residues in the CDR3. The origin of this receptor is a man between 50 and 59 years old who received an inactivated influenza vaccine. Source: PBMCs from blood, taken 45 days after vaccination. This sequence joins TRBV7-2 and TRBJ2-7; 10 bases align to TRBD1. CDR3 in DNA: TGTGCCAGCAGCTCAATAAGACAGGGGGCGCGGTACGAGCAGTACTTC. Translation gives CASSSIRQGARYEQYF.